The 29 T cell receptor beta chains given below trace back to one sample, sequenced in a study of T cell responses to AZD1222 COVID-19 vaccine. The data were produced by immunoSEQ multiplex PCR, yet TCRdb's version contains in-frame clones alone and is incomplete. The repertoire holds 150,000 to 250,000 clones, with approximately 95% as singletons. Sequencing was performed on peripheral blood, taken 28 days after the second AZD1222 dose. The source is an adult who received the AZD1222 COVID-19 vaccine.

The chain uses TRBV7-2 and TRBJ2-6; D unclear. The germline CDR1 and CDR2 sequences are SGHTA and FQGNSA. CDR3 size: 13 residues. Trimming left V 6 bases short and J 0 bases short, with 3 bases between. CDR3 bases: TGTGCCAGCAGGATCTCTGGGGCCAACGTCCTGACTTTC. Protein: CASRISGANVLTF.

The CDR3: CASSYRGEAGSPLHF. CDR3 DNA sequence: TGTGCCAGCAGTTACCGGGGGGAAGCGGGTTCACCCCTCCACTTT. The chain links TRBV6-5 to TRBJ1-6; weak D call: TRBD1 (5 bases). The CDR3 is made up of 15 amino acids. Germline CDR1 reads MNHEY; CDR2 reads SVGAGI. The V end lost 2 bases, the J end lost 9 bases, and 14 bases lay between the germline ends.

The chain combines TRBV27 with TRBJ2-1; 12 bases align to TRBD2. The length of the CDR3 is 16 residues. In germline, CDR1 is MNHEY, CDR2 SMNVEV (reference sequence). With V trimmed by 2 bases and J by 6 bases, 5 bases remained unmatched. The CDR3 region has the DNA TGTGCCAGCAGTTTAGAACTAGCGGGGGGCTTCAATGAGCAGTTCTTC. Protein sequence: CASSLELAGGFNEQFF.

The V gene is TRBV3-1 (or the pseudogene TRBV3-2), the J gene TRBJ2-7, with 10 bases identical to TRBD1. Germline V gene sequence: CDR1 LGHDT, CDR2 YNNKEL (reference sequence). The CDR3 sequence is 14 residues long. V lost 5 bases and J lost 12; bases outside the gene matches: 13. CDR3 amino acids: CASSSRQGALYLYF. In nucleotides, the CDR3 is TGTGCCAGCAGCTCTAGACAGGGGGCCTTATATCTGTACTTC.

This chain uses TRBV28 with TRBJ2-7, with D unresolved. Germline V lookup: CDR1 MDHEN, CDR2 SYDVKM. Trimming stripped 2 bases from V and 0 bases from J, with 2 bases between. The CDR3 spans 12 residues. The CDR3 here is CASSLPSYEQYF. In DNA form, the CDR3 reads TGTGCCAGCAGTTTACCCTCCTACGAGCAGTACTTC.

J is TRBJ1-2 and V is TRBV28; unclear D gene. Trimming removed 2 bases at V and 3 bases at J, with 13 bases between. The germline V gene encodes CDR1 MDHEN and CDR2 SYDVKM. This CDR3 spans 15 amino acids. The CDR3 DNA reads as TGTGCCAGCAGTTTACTCGCGGAGGGTGACTATGGCTACACCTTC. This translates into CASSLLAEGDYGYTF.

The rearrangement links TRBV3-1 (or the pseudogene TRBV3-2) to TRBJ2-2; the match to TRBD1 covers 11 bases. Per the germline V gene, CDR1 is LGHDT and CDR2 is YNNKEL (reference sequence). With 3 bases clipped from V and 0 bases from J, the junction kept 9 bases outside the gene matches. This CDR3 has 19 amino acids. In nucleotides, the CDR3 is TGTGCCAGCAGCCATGCTTGGAGGGGACAGGGGGCGAACACCGGGGAGCTGTTTTTT. It translates to CASSHAWRGQGANTGELFF.

The V gene is TRBV3-1 (or the pseudogene TRBV3-2), the J gene TRBJ2-7; the match to TRBD2 covers 7 bases. The germline V gene has CDR1 LGHDT and CDR2 YNNKEL (reference sequence). The CDR3 spans 12 residues. The V segment lost 0 bases and the J segment 9 bases; nucleotides outside the gene matches: 2. This chain's CDR3 is CASSQDGGGQYF. The CDR3 DNA reads TGTGCCAGCAGCCAAGATGGCGGGGGGCAGTACTTC.

The chain is built from TRBV7-3 and TRBJ2-1, with a tentative D call TRBD1 (6 bases). The V end was cut by 3 bases, the J end by 4 bases, with 13 bases between. The germline V gene encodes CDR1 SGHTA and CDR2 FQGTGA. The CDR3 extends over 15 amino acids. The CDR3 reads CASSLGAGPYNEQFF. CDR3 bases: TGTGCCAGCAGCTTGGGGGCGGGCCCTTACAATGAGCAGTTCTTC.

The chain is built from TRBV21-1 and TRBJ2-3; TRBD1 reflects the table's D call only, with no check against the DNA. TRBV21-1 is a pseudogene segment. This CDR3 has 17 amino acids. CDR3 DNA: TGTGCCCGCGGGACAGGGGGCTGTTTAAGGTCGACAGATACGCAGTATTTT. Its protein product is CARGTGGCLRSTDTQYF.

This clone was counted a single time. The rearrangement links TRBV2 to TRBJ2-3; unclear D gene. The CDR3 extends over 12 amino acids. In germline, CDR1 is SNHLY, CDR2 FYNNEI. Trimming removed 3 bases from V and 2 bases from J, with 3 bases in between. CDR3 protein: CASSDHTDTQYF. The CDR3 region has the DNA TGTGCCAGCAGTGATCACACAGATACGCAGTATTTT.

V usage is TRBV15 and J usage is TRBJ1-1; no clear D gene. CDR1 is LNHNV and CDR2 is YYDKDF in the germline V gene (reference sequence). This CDR3 is 15 amino acids long. V lost 0 bases to trimming and J lost 0 bases, with 8 bases between them. Written as DNA, the CDR3 is TGTGCCACCAGCAGAGAAGTGGGAATGAACACTGAAGCTTTCTTT. Amino acids: CATSREVGMNTEAFF.

This sequence joins TRBV28 and TRBJ2-7; D not certain. There are 11 residues in the CDR3. Germline CDR1 reads MDHEN; CDR2 reads SYDVKM. V lost 2 bases, J lost 10 bases, and 9 bases lay in between. The CDR3 spells CASSLTDSQYF. CDR3 nucleotides: TGTGCCAGCAGTTTAACAGATAGTCAGTACTTC. The full variable domain, rest sourced from reference TRBV28 and TRBJ2-7, is DVKVTQSSRYLVKRTGEKVFLECVQDMDHENMFWYRQDPGLGLRLIYFSYDVKMKEKGDIPEGYSVSREKKERFSLILESASTNQTSMYLCASSLTDSQYFGPGTRLTVT.

The V gene is TRBV7-2, the J gene TRBJ1-4, with unresolved D. This CDR3 has 14 residues. The germline CDR1 and CDR2 sequences are SGHTA and FQGNSA. V lost 1 base and J lost 7, with 10 bases in between. The CDR3 loop is CASSLEWVSEKLFF. The DNA of the CDR3 is TGTGCCAGCAGCTTAGAATGGGTATCTGAAAAACTGTTTTTT.

V is TRBV18 and J is TRBJ2-5; 10 bases are shared with TRBD1. The CDR3 totals 14 residues. Trimming cost V 5 bases and J 6 bases; bases outside gene matches: 6. Per the germline V gene, CDR1 is KGHSH and CDR2 is LQKENI. CDR3 coding DNA: TGTGCCAGCTCAAAAGGGACAGGGGAGCAGACCCAGTACTTC. It yields the protein CASSKGTGEQTQYF.

J is TRBJ1-1 and V is TRBV29-1; D not certain. From germline, CDR1 is SQVTM and CDR2 ANQGSEA. The CDR3 has 12 amino acids. The V end was cut by 5 bases, the J end by 3 bases, with 10 bases between. The CDR3, as DNA: TGCAGCGTTAACAGCGGGGACACTGAAGCTTTCTTT. Translated: CSVNSGDTEAFF.

This chain joins TRBV25-1 and TRBJ1-6; D gene ambiguous. V lost 1 base and J lost 3, with 16 bases in between. The CDR3 is 18 amino acids. In germline, CDR1 is MGHDK, CDR2 SYGVNS. This CDR3 is CASSESRSGTVYNSPLHF. The CDR3 DNA sequence: TGTGCCAGCAGTGAATCGAGGTCAGGAACCGTCTATAATTCACCCCTCCACTTT.

The chain is built from TRBV7-2 and TRBJ1-3; D might be TRBD1 (6 bases). Trimming removed 5 bases at V and 2 bases at J, with 7 bases between. This CDR3 is 13 amino acids long. Germline CDR1 reads SGHTA; CDR2 reads FQGNSA. The CDR3 region is CASSEGAGNTIYF. CDR3 in DNA: TGTGCCAGCAGCGAGGGGGCTGGAAACACCATATATTTT.

In this sample, this clone turned up once. The chain employs TRBV5-1 and TRBJ1-2; unclear D gene. The CDR3 has 14 amino acids. Germline-derived CDR1 and CDR2 are SGHRS and YFSETQ. Trimming took 4 bases from V and 4 from J, leaving 14 bases between them. The CDR3 coding sequence is TGCGCCAGCAGCCCCTGGCCAGTGGGCTATGGCTACACCTTC. It codes for CASSPWPVGYGYTF. Full variable domain (remainder filled in from reference TRBV5-1 and TRBJ1-2): KAGVTQTPRYLIKTRGQQVTLSCSPISGHRSVSWYQQTPGQGLQFLFEYFSETQRNKGNFPGRFSGRQFSNSRSEMNVSTLELGDSALYLCASSPWPVGYGYTFGSGTRLTVV.

Points on this clone: Distinct nucleotide sequences in the sample also encode this CDR3. The V and J genes are TRBV20-1 and TRBJ2-7; D uncertain. The V gene's germline CDR1 is DFQATT and CDR2 SNEGSKA (reference sequence). V was shortened by 6 bases and J by 4 bases, with 10 bases between the two germline ends. The CDR3 has 11 residues. As DNA, the CDR3 is TGCAGTGCCATAGGACGGTACGAGCAGTACTTC. Translated, it gives CSAIGRYEQYF.

The rearrangement links TRBV18 to TRBJ1-2; TRBD1 matches 9 bases. In germline, CDR1 is KGHSH, CDR2 LQKENI. The CDR3 contains 15 residues. The V segment lost 6 bases and the J segment 4 bases; nucleotides outside the gene matches: 9. The CDR3 nucleotides are TGTGCCAGCTCTCAGGACAGGGGACAGATCTATGGCTACACCTTC. Encoded protein: CASSQDRGQIYGYTF.

The rearrangement joins TRBV7-8 to TRBJ1-5; no clear D gene. The CDR3 is made up of 16 amino acids. Germline V gives CDR1 SGHVS, CDR2 FQNEAQ. Trimming took off 0 bases at V and 0 bases at J, with 9 bases between the two ends. CDR3 loop: CASSLALGNSNQPQHF. The CDR3 nucleotides read TGTGCCAGCAGCTTAGCGCTGGGGAATAGCAATCAGCCCCAGCATTTT.

V and J are TRBV5-1 and TRBJ1-1; the match to TRBD1 covers 7 bases. The CDR3 covers 14 residues. With 0 bases clipped from V and 5 bases from J, the junction kept 4 bases outside the gene matches. CDR1 is SGHRS, CDR2 YFSETQ, per germline. In nucleotides, the CDR3 is TGCGCCAGCAGCTTGGGTGTCAGGGGGACTGAAGCTTTCTTT. It specifies CASSLGVRGTEAFF.

The rearrangement uses TRBV5-1 and TRBJ1-4; 7 nucleotides match TRBD1. Germline-derived CDR1 and CDR2 are SGHRS and YFSETQ. The CDR3 has 16 residues. The junction had 13 bases not matched to a gene; V was cut back by 5 bases and J by 6 bases. The CDR3 coding sequence is TGCGCCAGCAGACCTGGGGGAAGTACAGGGGATGAAAAACTGTTTTTT. Translated, it gives CASRPGGSTGDEKLFF. Full variable domain (rest looked up from reference TRBV5-1 and TRBJ1-4): KAGVTQTPRYLIKTRGQQVTLSCSPISGHRSVSWYQQTPGQGLQFLFEYFSETQRNKGNFPGRFSGRQFSNSRSEMNVSTLELGDSALYLCASRPGGSTGDEKLFFGSGTQLSVL.

This chain uses TRBV6-1 with TRBJ1-5; D is perhaps TRBD1 (5 bases). Germline assignment: CDR1 MNHNS and CDR2 SASEGT. CDR3 length equals 17 residues. Trimming took off 4 bases at V and 0 bases at J, with 16 bases between the two ends. The CDR3 protein is CASSVRGTPYSNQPQHF. The CDR3 DNA reads as TGTGCCAGCAGTGTGAGAGGGACCCCGTATAGCAATCAGCCCCAGCATTTT.

The chain has TRBV7-9 and TRBJ2-1; D might be TRBD1 or TRBD2, each matching 5 bases. The CDR3 totals 14 residues. Germline loops: CDR1 SEHNR, CDR2 FQNEAQ (reference sequence). Between the trimmed V and J ends, which lost 5 bases and 6 bases, there was a span of 14 bases. CDR3 region: CASSTTSGLNEQFF. In DNA, the CDR3 is TGTGCCAGCAGCACTACGTCGGGGCTCAATGAGCAGTTCTTC.

The chain employs TRBV29-1 and TRBJ1-1; D not resolved. Trimming took 1 base from V and 11 from J, leaving 17 bases between them. CDR1 and CDR2 from the germline V gene are SQVTM and ANQGSEA. This CDR3 has 13 amino acids. CDR3 in DNA: TGCAGCGTTGAAGGGAGGGCCTCAAAGGTGGCTTTCTTT. Translating gives CSVEGRASKVAFF. The variable domain in full, with the rest retrieved from reference TRBV29-1 and TRBJ1-1, is SAVISQKPSRDICQRGTSLTIQCQVDSQVTMMFWYRQQPGQSLTLIATANQGSEATYESGFVIDKFPISRPNLTFSTLTVSNMSPEDSSIYLCSVEGRASKVAFFGQGTRLTVV.

The CDR3 DNA sequence: TGTGCCAGCAGCCAAGGACGGGGTGCGTGGAACACCATATATTTT. Translating it yields CASSQGRGAWNTIYF. The rearrangement uses TRBV14 and TRBJ1-3; D call uncertain. Germline V gene sequence: CDR1 SGHDN, CDR2 FVKESK. Trimming took 1 base from V and 7 from J, leaving 14 bases between them. The CDR3 is 15 amino acids.

This chain joins TRBV7-9 and TRBJ1-2; the D gene is possibly TRBD1 (5 bases). Trimming removed 6 bases from V and 1 base from J, with 9 bases in between. Per germline, CDR1 SEHNR and CDR2 FQNEAQ (reference sequence). This CDR3 has 13 residues. As DNA, the CDR3 is TGTGCCAGCAGTGGCGGGGGTAACTATGGCTACACCTTC. This codes for CASSGGGNYGYTF.